This T cell receptor beta chain stems from a study of blood T cells in healthy people across ages. General study findings and limits: PBMCs left unsorted prevented a conclusive naive versus antigen-experienced comparison.

For the second PCR, which ran for roughly 6 to 12 cycles, a sample-barcoded 5' primer and a J-beta primer mix were used. TCRdb reprocessed the 5' RACE reads with MiXCR, giving one entry per CDR3 protein. The repertoire holds some 1.1 million distinct CDR3 sequences, with more than 30% as singletons. CDR1 and CDR2 from the germline V gene are GTSNPN and SVGIG (reference sequence). The V end was cut by 1 base, the J end by 2 bases, with 8 bases between. The CDR3 runs to 13 residues. This clonotype appeared a few times. The target antigen is unknown. It was about 10 milliliters of peripheral blood that were drawn from each donor.

This chain joins TRBV30 and TRBJ1-2, with TRBD1 as a possible D gene (6 bases). The receptor comes from a man younger than 30 in good health. Input material: blood. CDR3 sequence: CAWSGQANYGYTF. The CDR3 coding sequence is TGTGCCTGGAGTGGACAGGCCAACTATGGCTACACCTTC.